This T cell receptor (beta chain) derives from a study of shared clonotypes between healthy human individuals. Only in-frame clones appear in the TCRdb table, and some are missing; sequencing was by immunoSEQ multiplex PCR. The top ten clones hold over 1% of a sample with 1.6 million or so clones, approximately 96% of them seen once. V was pared by 5 bases and J by 6 bases, with 9 bases of the junction left unmatched. Germline values: CDR1 SEHNR, CDR2 FQNEAQ (reference sequence). The CDR3 runs to 15 residues. The sample was naive CD4+ T cells sorted from blood. As to subset: CD45RA+ positively selected. This clonotype originated in a young man in good health. The chain joins TRBV7-9 to TRBJ1-2; 10 bases map to TRBD1. CDR3 residues: CASSPSVTGGNGYTF. The CDR3 DNA reads TGTGCCAGCAGCCCGAGCGTGACAGGGGGCAATGGCTACACCTTC. The variable domain in full, with the rest retrieved from reference TRBV7-9 and TRBJ1-2, is DTGVSQNPRHKITKRGQNVTFRCDPISEHNRLYWYRQTLGQGPEFLTYFQNEAQLEKSRLLSDRFSAERPKGSFSTLEIQRTEQGDSAMYLCASSPSVTGGNGYTFGSGTRLTVV.